This note documents a single TCR beta chain sequence. Treatment of the sample: oral pan-JAK inhibitor, 5-10 mg twice daily. V lost 2 bases and J 1 base, leaving 14 bases between the germline ends. Germline-derived CDR1 and CDR2 are SQVTM and ANQGSEA. The CDR3 is 15 amino acids. cDNA reverse transcribed from extracted RNA served as the sequencing template. Measured with immunoSEQ multiplex PCR; TCRdb has only the in-frame clones, and not every one. The table has more than 150,000 clones, 51% seen once. These data originate in a study of CD8+ T cells in alopecia areata. This receptor was obtained from a human donor with alopecia areata. The J gene is TRBJ2-5, the V gene TRBV29-1; D gene unclear. Here the sequenced sample was CD8+ T cells sorted from blood, taken around week 54, from a patient treated with tofacitinib. For the CDR3, the DNA is TGCAGCGTTGAATACAGACGGTTCCGCCAAGAGACCCAGTACTTC. Its translation: CSVEYRRFRQETQYF.